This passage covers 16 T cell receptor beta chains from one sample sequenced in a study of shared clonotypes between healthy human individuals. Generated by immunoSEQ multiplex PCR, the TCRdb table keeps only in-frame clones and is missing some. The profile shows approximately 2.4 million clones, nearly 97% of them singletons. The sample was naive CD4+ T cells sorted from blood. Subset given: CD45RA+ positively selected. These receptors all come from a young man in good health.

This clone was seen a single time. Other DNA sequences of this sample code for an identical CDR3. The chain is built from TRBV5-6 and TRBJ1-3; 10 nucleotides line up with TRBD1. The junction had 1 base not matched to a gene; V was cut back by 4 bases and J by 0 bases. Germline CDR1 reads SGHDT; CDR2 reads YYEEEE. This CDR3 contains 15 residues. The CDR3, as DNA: TGTGCCAGCAGCGGGACAGGGGTCTCTGGAAACACCATATATTTT. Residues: CASSGTGVSGNTIYF.

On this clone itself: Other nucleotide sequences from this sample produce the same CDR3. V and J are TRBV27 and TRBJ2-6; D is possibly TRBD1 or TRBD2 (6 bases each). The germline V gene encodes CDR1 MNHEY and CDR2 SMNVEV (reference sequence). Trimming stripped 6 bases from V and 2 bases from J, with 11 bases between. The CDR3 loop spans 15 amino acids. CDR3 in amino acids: CASRPGGAGANVLTF. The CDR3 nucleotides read TGTGCCAGCAGACCCGGGGGCGCTGGGGCCAACGTCCTGACTTTC.

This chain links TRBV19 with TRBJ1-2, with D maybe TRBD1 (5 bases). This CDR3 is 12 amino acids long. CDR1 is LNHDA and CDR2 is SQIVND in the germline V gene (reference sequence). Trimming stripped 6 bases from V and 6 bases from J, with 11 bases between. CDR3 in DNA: TGTGCCAGTAGCTGGAGGGGAAATGGCTACACCTTC. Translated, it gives CASSWRGNGYTF.

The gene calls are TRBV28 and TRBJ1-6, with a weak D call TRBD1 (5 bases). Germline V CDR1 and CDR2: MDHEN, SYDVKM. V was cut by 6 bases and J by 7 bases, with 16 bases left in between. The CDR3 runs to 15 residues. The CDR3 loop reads CASSPRDGRNSPLHF. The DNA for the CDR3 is TGTGCCAGCAGCCCAAGGGACGGACGAAATTCACCCCTCCACTTT.

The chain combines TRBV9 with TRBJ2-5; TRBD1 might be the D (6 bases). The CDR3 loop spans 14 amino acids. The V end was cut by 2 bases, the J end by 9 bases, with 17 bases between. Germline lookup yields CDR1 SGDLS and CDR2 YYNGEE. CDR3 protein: CASSVLAEAGAQYF. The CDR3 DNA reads TGTGCCAGCAGCGTTCTAGCTGAGGCAGGGGCCCAGTACTTC.

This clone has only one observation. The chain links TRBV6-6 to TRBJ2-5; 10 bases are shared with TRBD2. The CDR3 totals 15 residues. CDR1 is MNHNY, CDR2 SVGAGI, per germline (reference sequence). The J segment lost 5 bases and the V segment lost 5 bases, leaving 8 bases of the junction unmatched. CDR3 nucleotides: TGTGCCAGCAGTCGGACTAGCGGCACTGGGGAGACCCAGTACTTC. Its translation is CASSRTSGTGETQYF.

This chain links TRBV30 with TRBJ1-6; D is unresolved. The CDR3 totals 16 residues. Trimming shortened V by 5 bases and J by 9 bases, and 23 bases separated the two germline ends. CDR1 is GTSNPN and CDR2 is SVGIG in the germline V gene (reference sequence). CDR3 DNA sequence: TGTGCCTGGGGGAGGGCCACTCCGCTATTGAGTTCACCCCTCCACTTT. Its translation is CAWGRATPLLSSPLHF.

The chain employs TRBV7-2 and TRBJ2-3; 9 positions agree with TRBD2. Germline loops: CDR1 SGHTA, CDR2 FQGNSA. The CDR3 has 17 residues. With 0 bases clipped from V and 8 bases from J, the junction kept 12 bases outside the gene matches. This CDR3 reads CASSLALGGGAQGTQYF. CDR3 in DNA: TGTGCCAGCAGCTTAGCCTTAGGCGGGGGGGCCCAAGGTACGCAGTATTTT. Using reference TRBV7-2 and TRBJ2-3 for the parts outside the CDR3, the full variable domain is GAGVSQSPSNKVTEKGKDVELRCDPISGHTALYWYRQSLGQGLEFLIYFQGNSAPDKSGLPSDRFSAERTGGSVSTLTIQRTQQEDSAVYLCASSLALGGGAQGTQYFGPGTRLTVL.

The CDR3 DNA is TGCGCCAGCAGCTTGAGATGGGAAGGGTCCTATAATTCACCCCTCCACTTT. Amino acids: CASSLRWEGSYNSPLHF. The chain combines TRBV5-1 with TRBJ1-6, with no clear D. Germline loops: CDR1 SGHRS, CDR2 YFSETQ. V was pared by 1 base and J by 1 base, with 12 bases between. This CDR3 contains 17 residues.

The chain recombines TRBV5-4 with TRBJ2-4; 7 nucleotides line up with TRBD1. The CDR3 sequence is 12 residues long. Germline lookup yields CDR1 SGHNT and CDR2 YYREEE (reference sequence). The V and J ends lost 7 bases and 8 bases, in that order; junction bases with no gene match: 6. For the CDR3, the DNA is TGTGCCAGCGGCAGACAGGGCGACATTCAGTACTTC. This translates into CASGRQGDIQYF. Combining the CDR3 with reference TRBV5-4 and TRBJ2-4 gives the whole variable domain ETGVTQSPTHLIKTRGQQVTLRCSSQSGHNTVSWYQQALGQGPQFIFQYYREEENGRGNFPPRFSGLQFPNYSSELNVNALELDDSALYLCASGRQGDIQYFGAGTRLSVL.

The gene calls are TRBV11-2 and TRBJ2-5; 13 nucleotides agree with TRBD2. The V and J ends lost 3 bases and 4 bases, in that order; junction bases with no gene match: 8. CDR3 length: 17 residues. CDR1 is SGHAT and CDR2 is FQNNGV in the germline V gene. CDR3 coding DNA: TGTGCCAGCAGCTTGCGACTAGCGGGGGGTCAGGGAGAGACCCAGTACTTC. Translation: CASSLRLAGGQGETQYF. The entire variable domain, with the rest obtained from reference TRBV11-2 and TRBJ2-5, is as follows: EAGVAQSPRYKIIEKRQSVAFWCNPISGHATLYWYQQILGQGPKLLIQFQNNGVVDDSQLPKDRFSAERLKGVDSTLKIQPAKLEDSAVYLCASSLRLAGGQGETQYFGPGTRLLVL.

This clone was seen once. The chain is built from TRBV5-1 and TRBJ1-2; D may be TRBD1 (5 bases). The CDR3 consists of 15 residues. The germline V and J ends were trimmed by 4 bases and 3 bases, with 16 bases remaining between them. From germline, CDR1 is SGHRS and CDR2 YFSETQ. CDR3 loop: CASSLGRVGDYGYTF. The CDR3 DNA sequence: TGCGCCAGCAGCCTGGGGAGGGTAGGGGACTATGGCTACACCTTC.

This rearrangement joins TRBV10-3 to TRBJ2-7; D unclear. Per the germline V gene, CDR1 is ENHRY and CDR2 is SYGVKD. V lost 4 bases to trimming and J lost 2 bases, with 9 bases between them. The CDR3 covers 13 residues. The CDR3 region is CAISAGSAYEQYF. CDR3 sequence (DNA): TGTGCCATCAGTGCGGGTTCCGCCTACGAGCAGTACTTC.

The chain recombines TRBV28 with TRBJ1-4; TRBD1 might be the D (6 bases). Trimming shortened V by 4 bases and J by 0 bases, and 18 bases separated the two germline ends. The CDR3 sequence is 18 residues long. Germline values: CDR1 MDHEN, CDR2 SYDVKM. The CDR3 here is CASSSGQTRRATNEKLFF. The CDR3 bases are TGTGCCAGCAGTTCCGGACAGACCAGACGGGCAACTAATGAAAAACTGTTTTTT.

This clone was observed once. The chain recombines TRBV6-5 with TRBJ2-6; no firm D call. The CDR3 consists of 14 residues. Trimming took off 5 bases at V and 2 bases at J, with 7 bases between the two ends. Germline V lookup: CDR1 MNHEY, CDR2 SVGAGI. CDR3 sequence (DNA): TGTGCCAGCAGTGCGACAACTGGGGCCAACGTCCTGACTTTC. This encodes CASSATTGANVLTF.

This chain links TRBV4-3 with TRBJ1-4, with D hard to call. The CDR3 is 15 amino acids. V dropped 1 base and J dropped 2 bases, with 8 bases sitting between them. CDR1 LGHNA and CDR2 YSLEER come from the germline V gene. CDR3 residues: CASSQVGRTNEKLFF. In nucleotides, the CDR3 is TGCGCCAGCAGCCAAGTTGGTCGGACTAATGAAAAACTGTTTTTT.